This TCR beta chain came from a study of cytomegalovirus exposure and HLA in healthy donors. Of note for this clone: Its antigen remains unknown.

The study's findings and limits: When a later analysis was performed, an Asian-associated ancestry cluster reportedly had fewer N-insertions than the roughly 700-donor mean. Immune exposure information comprised only CMV serostatus. For most TCR sequences rarity was the rule, although some public TCRs occurred in many donors. Later analysis identified around 15,000 TCR beta sequences associated with HLA alleles, using a false discovery rate threshold of 0.05.

This CDR3 is built from 15 residues. The germline V gene has CDR1 SGHTA and CDR2 FQGTGA. The V segment lost 5 bases and the J segment 6 bases; nucleotides outside the gene matches: 9. The PCR had 60 Vbeta and 13 Jbeta primers. The repertoire was sequenced with immunoSEQ multiplex PCR; TCRdb's copy has only in-frame clones and lacks some. The sample contains 120,000 or so clones, over 60% of which appear only once. Sequencing input: PBMCs. The gene calls are TRBV7-3 and TRBJ2-3; TRBD2 matches 9 bases. The receptor's source is a man aged 25 to 40 in good health and CMV-seronegative. Here the CDR3 DNA reads TGTGCCAGCAGCCCGGCAAGCGGGGGGAGGGATACGCAGTATTTT. This translates into CASSPASGGRDTQYF.